What follows are 25 T cell receptor beta chains derived from one specimen sequenced in a study of blood T cell repertoires in COVID-19. Generated by immunoSEQ multiplex PCR, the TCRdb table keeps only in-frame clones and is missing some. The sample yields 200,000 to 300,000 clones, about 82% seen once. Sequencing was performed on peripheral blood. The origin of the receptors is a woman aged 60 to 75 with active or convalescent COVID-19.

V gene TRBV19 combines with J gene TRBJ1-2, with a tentative D call TRBD1 (5 bases). Germline V gene sequence: CDR1 LNHDA, CDR2 SQIVND (reference sequence). The CDR3 has 12 residues. V lost 1 base and J 10 bases, leaving 10 bases between the germline ends. CDR3 sequence: CASSIGGRAYTF. DNA of the CDR3: TGTGCCAGTAGTATAGGGGGCAGGGCCTACACCTTC.

The chain carries TRBV7-2 and TRBJ1-1, with 7 nucleotides matching TRBD1. Germline CDR1 reads SGHTA; CDR2 reads FQGNSA. Trimming removed 1 base from V and 0 bases from J; junction bases left unmatched: 8. The CDR3 spans 17 residues. The CDR3 protein is CASSLVAGGPMNTEAFF. The CDR3 coding sequence is TGTGCCAGCAGCTTAGTTGCAGGGGGACCCATGAACACTGAAGCTTTCTTT.

The gene calls are TRBV7-6 and TRBJ2-2; maybe TRBD1 (5 bases). The CDR3 spans 15 residues. Germline CDR1 is SGHVS and CDR2 is FNYEAQ. Trimming took off 2 bases at V and 4 bases at J, with 11 bases between the two ends. This CDR3 is CASSLFQGGTGELFF. CDR3 in DNA: TGTGCCAGCAGCTTATTCCAGGGCGGCACCGGGGAGCTGTTTTTT. The complete variable domain, with remaining parts taken from reference TRBV7-6 and TRBJ2-2, reads GAGVSQSPRYKVTKRGQDVALRCDPISGHVSLYWYRQALGQGPEFLTYFNYEAQQDKSGLPNDRFSAERPEGSISTLTIQRTEQRDSAMYRCASSLFQGGTGELFFGEGSRLTVL.

V usage is TRBV20-1 and J usage is TRBJ2-3, with 13 bases aligning to TRBD2. V shed 3 bases and J 1 base; nucleotides not matched to a gene: 13. The CDR3 is 19 amino acids. Germline CDR1 DFQATT, CDR2 SNEGSKA (reference sequence). The CDR3 DNA follows: TGCAGTGCTAGTGGCACCGGGACTAGCGGGGTCCGTGGCACAGATACGCAGTATTTT. Its translation is CSASGTGTSGVRGTDTQYF.

Comments on this clone: The junction departs from the called germline gene at one end, perhaps through a read error. At the DNA level, this CDR3 is encoded by other sequences in the same sample as well. This chain connects TRBV12-3 or TRBV12-4 to TRBJ1-5, with D unresolved. CDR3 length: 12 amino acids. The CDR3 DNA is TGTGCCAGCAGCTTAGGCGGGCAGCCCCAGCATTTT. Protein product: CASSLGGQPQHF.

This rearrangement joins TRBV7-8 to TRBJ2-1, with 8 bases matching TRBD2. This CDR3 is 15 amino acids long. Looked up from germline, CDR1 is SGHVS and CDR2 is FQNEAQ. V dropped 5 bases and J dropped 7; count of bases not matched to a gene: 10. Here the CDR3 reads CASSRRGLGGNEQFF. In nucleotides, the CDR3 is TGTGCCAGCAGCAGAAGGGGACTAGGAGGGAATGAGCAGTTCTTC.

The gene calls are TRBV7-9 and TRBJ1-6, with TRBD1 as a possible D gene (6 bases). V was pared by 5 bases and J by 6 bases, with 17 bases between. The CDR3 consists of 16 residues. Per germline, CDR1 SEHNR and CDR2 FQNEAQ (reference sequence). The CDR3 DNA reads TGTGCCAGCAGCCGATCCGGACAGCGGGGTAATTCACCCCTCCACTTT. This gives the protein CASSRSGQRGNSPLHF.

The chain is built from TRBV19 and TRBJ1-1, with 8 bases identical to TRBD1. Germline CDR1 and CDR2: LNHDA and SQIVND (reference sequence). CDR3 length equals 18 residues. The J segment lost 0 bases and the V segment lost 5 bases, leaving 14 bases of the junction unmatched. The CDR3 loop is CASSPSGTGFFMNTEAFF. CDR3 bases: TGTGCCAGTAGTCCATCCGGGACAGGTTTCTTTATGAACACTGAAGCTTTCTTT.

The rearrangement links TRBV6-1 to TRBJ2-2, with unresolved D. V shed 6 bases and J shed 1 base, with 9 bases lying between them. Germline V gene lookup returns CDR1 MNHNS and CDR2 SASEGT. The CDR3 is 14 residues long. In nucleotides, the CDR3 is TGTGCCAGCAGCCGGGTTGGGAACACCGGGGAGCTGTTTTTT. As protein: CASSRVGNTGELFF.

This chain connects TRBV19 to TRBJ1-5; 10 bases are a match to TRBD1. V lost 4 bases, J lost 6 bases, and 12 bases stayed unmatched. Germline V gene sequence: CDR1 LNHDA, CDR2 SQIVND (reference sequence). This CDR3 contains 17 residues. In nucleotides, the CDR3 is TGTGCCAGTAGTAAGGCTCCGACAGGGGGCGGAGGTCAGCCCCAGCATTTT. Protein: CASSKAPTGGGGQPQHF.

This clone was seen only once. This chain uses TRBV27 with TRBJ1-4; TRBD1 agrees at 11 bases. The germline V gene encodes CDR1 MNHEY and CDR2 SMNVEV (reference sequence). J gave up 8 bases and V 6 bases, and 8 bases lay outside the gene matches. CDR3 size: 15 residues. CDR3 sequence (DNA): TGTGCCAGCAGGTGGACAGGGGGCGCAGAGGAAAAACTGTTTTTT. It specifies CASRWTGGAEEKLFF. Using reference TRBV27 and TRBJ1-4 for the parts outside the CDR3, the full variable domain is EAQVTQNPRYLITVTGKKLTVTCSQNMNHEYMSWYRQDPGLGLRQIYYSMNVEVTDKGDVPEGYKVSRKEKRNFPLILESPSPNQTSLYFCASRWTGGAEEKLFFGSGTQLSVL.

This chain connects TRBV7-2 to TRBJ2-2, with D perhaps TRBD1 (5 bases). Trimming stripped 4 bases from V and 6 bases from J, with 12 bases between. This CDR3 region has 14 residues. Germline CDR1 is SGHTA and CDR2 is FQGNSA. The CDR3 here is CASSSSIGAGELFF. In nucleotides, the CDR3 is TGTGCCAGCAGCTCCTCCATAGGGGCCGGGGAGCTGTTTTTT.

This clone was counted between two and nine times. This sequence joins TRBV15 and TRBJ2-3, with D hard to call. Trimming removed 1 base at V and 2 bases at J, with 7 bases between. This CDR3 has 14 amino acids. CDR1 is LNHNV, CDR2 YYDKDF, per germline (reference sequence). This CDR3 is CATSRARNTDTQYF. The CDR3 DNA sequence: TGTGCCACCAGCAGAGCGCGCAACACAGATACGCAGTATTTT.

The rearrangement joins TRBV6-5 to TRBJ2-2, with 9 bases matching TRBD1. The germline V gene encodes CDR1 MNHEY and CDR2 SVGAGI. The CDR3 has 15 residues. The J segment lost 5 bases and the V segment lost 6 bases, leaving 7 bases of the junction unmatched. CDR3 residues: CASSYRGLGTGELFF. The CDR3 DNA reads as TGTGCCAGCAGCTACAGGGGGCTGGGGACCGGGGAGCTGTTTTTT.

The chain carries TRBV3-1 (or the pseudogene TRBV3-2) and TRBJ2-2; 10 nucleotides agree with TRBD1. Germline V CDR1 and CDR2: LGHDT, YNNKEL (reference sequence). The V segment lost 3 bases and the J segment 0 bases; nucleotides outside the gene matches: 7. This CDR3 region has 18 residues. CDR3: CASSHQTGGIANTGELFF. The CDR3 bases are TGTGCCAGCAGCCATCAGACAGGGGGCATCGCGAACACCGGGGAGCTGTTTTTT.

The V call is TRBV28, the J call TRBJ2-4; D perhaps matches TRBD1 (6 bases). Trimming removed 2 bases at V and 4 bases at J, with 9 bases between. The germline CDR1 and CDR2 sequences are MDHEN and SYDVKM. The CDR3 runs to 14 residues. CDR3 DNA sequence: TGTGCCAGCAGTTTAGGGCAGGGGAAAAACATTCAGTACTTC. This sequence encodes CASSLGQGKNIQYF.

Points on this clone: The junction shows a germline mismatch at one end, possibly a read error. This chain uses TRBV2 with TRBJ1-1; D gene uncertain. The CDR3 totals 11 residues. The V gene's germline CDR1 is SNHLY and CDR2 FYNNEI. The CDR3 loop is CASRNIGRVRF. The CDR3 nucleotides are TGTGCCAGCAGAAACATAGGCCGGGTGCGCTTT.

V is TRBV2 and J is TRBJ1-4; D call uncertain. The V gene's germline CDR1 is SNHLY and CDR2 FYNNEI. The V gene lost 7 bases and the J gene lost 4 bases, with 16 bases spanning the gap. The CDR3 consists of 15 residues. This CDR3 reads CASKRRRVLNEKLFF. DNA for the CDR3: TGTGCCAGCAAGAGGCGTCGCGTGCTTAATGAAAAACTGTTTTTT. The entire variable domain, with the rest obtained from reference TRBV2 and TRBJ1-4, is as follows: EPEVTQTPSHQVTQMGQEVILRCVPISNHLYFYWYRQILGQKVEFLVSFYNNEISEKSEIFDDQFSVERPDGSNFTLKIRSTKLEDSAMYFCASKRRRVLNEKLFFGSGTQLSVL.

The rearrangement joins TRBV6-5 to TRBJ1-1; no clear D gene. The germline CDR1 and CDR2 sequences are MNHEY and SVGAGI. The CDR3 has 13 residues. The V gene lost 4 bases and the J gene lost 0 bases, with 6 bases spanning the gap. This CDR3 reads CASSSNMNTEAFF. The CDR3 region has the DNA TGTGCCAGCAGTTCCAACATGAACACTGAAGCTTTCTTT.

The gene calls are TRBV11-2 and TRBJ2-7; D gene uncertain. Trimming left V 5 bases short and J 2 bases short, with 13 bases between. The germline gives CDR1 SGHAT, CDR2 FQNNGV. CDR3 length: 14 residues. The CDR3 DNA reads as TGTGCCAGCAGCCCACCTACTCACCCCTACGAGCAGTACTTC. Encoded protein: CASSPPTHPYEQYF.

V and J are TRBV7-9 and TRBJ2-5; possibly TRBD2 for D (6 bases). The CDR3 consists of 15 residues. Germline V gene lookup returns CDR1 SEHNR and CDR2 FQNEAQ (reference sequence). Trimming cost V 1 base and J 2 bases, with 11 bases left between them. CDR3 amino acids: CASSLVAGRQETQYF. The CDR3 region has the DNA TGTGCCAGCAGCTTAGTGGCAGGGAGGCAAGAGACCCAGTACTTC.

The chain couples TRBV5-1 to TRBJ1-1, with D possibly TRBD1 on 6 matching bases. The germline V gene encodes CDR1 SGHRS and CDR2 YFSETQ. The CDR3 is 16 residues long. With 4 bases removed from V and 0 bases from J, the gap between germline ends came to 16 bases. CDR3 coding DNA: TGCGCCAGCAGCACCCAGCCGGGACACGTGAACACTGAAGCTTTCTTT. The encoded protein is CASSTQPGHVNTEAFF.

This clone was seen a single time. The chain uses TRBV19 and TRBJ1-1; D is perhaps TRBD1 (5 bases). This CDR3 contains 13 residues. In germline, CDR1 is LNHDA, CDR2 SQIVND (reference sequence). The CDR3 sequence is CAQPRTRNTEAFF. The CDR3 DNA reads TGTGCTCAACCCCGGACAAGGAACACTGAAGCTTTCTTT.

The J gene is TRBJ1-1, the V gene TRBV7-9; TRBD1 might be the D (6 bases). The length of the CDR3 is 14 residues. V was shortened by 5 bases and J by 2 bases, with 12 bases between the two germline ends. Germline loops: CDR1 SEHNR, CDR2 FQNEAQ (reference sequence). Here the CDR3 DNA reads TGTGCCAGCAGCGATTACAGGGTCAACACTGAAGCTTTCTTT. Protein: CASSDYRVNTEAFF.

This clone was counted a few times. J is TRBJ2-2 and V is TRBV25-1, with D maybe TRBD1 (5 bases). Looked up from germline, CDR1 is MGHDK and CDR2 is SYGVNS. Deletions cut 3 bases from V and 6 bases from J, with 8 bases between. The length of the CDR3 is 13 residues. DNA for the CDR3: TGTGCCAGCAGTGACAGGGTTTCCGGGGAGCTGTTTTTT. Translation: CASSDRVSGELFF. The variable domain in full, completed from reference TRBV25-1 and TRBJ2-2, reads EADIYQTPRYLVIGTGKKITLECSQTMGHDKMYWYQQDPGMELHLIHYSYGVNSTEKGDLSSESTVSRIRTEHFPLTLESARPSHTSQYLCASSDRVSGELFFGEGSRLTVL.